The 14 T cell receptor beta chains presented below share a single source sample, sequenced in a study of cytomegalovirus exposure and HLA in healthy donors. Amplification used 60 Vbeta primers and 13 Jbeta primers. Method: immunoSEQ multiplex PCR; TCRdb's copy keeps in-frame clones and lacks some. The sample records around 140,000 clones, roughly 80% being singletons. The sequencing sample was made of PBMCs. Receptors were obtained from a female donor in good health and CMV-seronegative.

V is TRBV5-1 and J is TRBJ2-1, with 11 bases fitting TRBD2. V trimming: 4 bases; J trimming: 7 bases; junction bases outside the gene matches: 10. Germline V gene data show CDR1 as SGHRS and CDR2 as YFSETQ. The CDR3 totals 16 residues. CDR3 DNA sequence: TGCGCCAGCAGCCTGGTGGGGACTAGCGGTATAAATGAGCAGTTCTTC. It is translated as CASSLVGTSGINEQFF. Drawing the rest from reference TRBV5-1 and TRBJ2-1, the complete variable domain is KAGVTQTPRYLIKTRGQQVTLSCSPISGHRSVSWYQQTPGQGLQFLFEYFSETQRNKGNFPGRFSGRQFSNSRSEMNVSTLELGDSALYLCASSLVGTSGINEQFFGPGTRLTVL.

The chain has TRBV7-9 and TRBJ1-2, with 9 positions matching TRBD1. This CDR3 contains 14 residues. The germline CDR1 and CDR2 sequences are SEHNR and FQNEAQ (reference sequence). The V gene end was trimmed by 5 bases and the J gene end by 6 bases; junction bases not matched to a gene: 7. This chain's CDR3 is CASSHRDRAHGYTF. In DNA, the CDR3 is TGTGCCAGCAGCCACCGGGACAGGGCCCATGGCTACACCTTC.

The V call is TRBV29-1, the J call TRBJ2-2; D is unclear. The germline V gene encodes CDR1 SQVTM and CDR2 ANQGSEA. The CDR3 runs to 13 residues. V lost 7 bases to trimming and J lost 1 base, with 10 bases between them. The CDR3 nucleotides read TGCAGCGCTGCCCTTAGGAACACCGGGGAGCTGTTTTTT. As protein: CSAALRNTGELFF.

The chain uses TRBV6-5 and TRBJ2-3; 10 bases match TRBD2. The germline gives CDR1 MNHEY, CDR2 SVGAGI. The junction had 4 bases not matched to a gene; V was cut back by 5 bases and J by 5 bases. The CDR3 contains 14 residues. The CDR3 loop reads CASSPTSGLDTQYF. The CDR3 DNA follows: TGTGCCAGCAGTCCGACTAGCGGGTTAGATACGCAGTATTTT.

The chain has TRBV7-9 and TRBJ2-2; unclear D gene. Germline CDR1 SEHNR, CDR2 FQNEAQ (reference sequence). The V end lost 5 bases, the J end lost 4 bases, and 8 bases lay between the germline ends. The CDR3 has 13 amino acids. CDR3 sequence (DNA): TGTGCCAGCAGCCCCTCCTTCACCGGGGAGCTGTTTTTT. This gives the protein CASSPSFTGELFF. The full variable domain, in which reference TRBV7-9 and TRBJ2-2 provide the parts outside the CDR3, is DTGVSQNPRHKITKRGQNVTFRCDPISEHNRLYWYRQTLGQGPEFLTYFQNEAQLEKSRLLSDRFSAERPKGSFSTLEIQRTEQGDSAMYLCASSPSFTGELFFGEGSRLTVL.

The chain joins TRBV30 to TRBJ2-2; 9 nucleotides agree with TRBD2. Germline-derived CDR1 and CDR2 are GTSNPN and SVGIG (reference sequence). The CDR3 covers 16 residues. Trimming cost V 0 bases and J 4 bases; bases outside gene matches: 6. CDR3 residues: CAWSVVIAGATGELFF. The DNA for the CDR3 is TGTGCCTGGAGTGTAGTGATAGCGGGGGCCACCGGGGAGCTGTTTTTT.

The chain carries TRBV19 and TRBJ1-2; 8 bases map to TRBD1. The germline gives CDR1 LNHDA, CDR2 SQIVND (reference sequence). The V gene end was trimmed by 1 base and the J gene end by 5 bases; junction bases not matched to a gene: 3. This CDR3 comprises 14 residues. The CDR3: CASSIAGGVYGYTF. In DNA form, the CDR3 reads TGTGCCAGTAGTATAGCAGGGGGCGTTTATGGCTACACCTTC.

This clone was detected once. The V and J genes are TRBV5-1 and TRBJ2-7, with 8 bases matching TRBD2. The CDR3 runs 14 residues. The germline V gene encodes CDR1 SGHRS and CDR2 YFSETQ. The V and J ends lost 3 bases and 6 bases, in that order; junction bases with no gene match: 8. CDR3: CASSWSGRDSEQYF. CDR3 nucleotides: TGCGCCAGCAGCTGGAGCGGGAGAGATAGCGAGCAGTACTTC.

The chain couples TRBV7-6 to TRBJ1-1; maybe TRBD1 (6 bases). The germline V gene encodes CDR1 SGHVS and CDR2 FNYEAQ. CDR3 length: 13 residues. V was pared by 1 base and J by 7 bases, with 10 bases between. The CDR3 DNA reads TGTGCCAGCAGCTTAGAGGGGGGGTATGAAGCTTTCTTT. Translation gives CASSLEGGYEAFF.

The chain couples TRBV6-5 to TRBJ2-7; 7 bases are a match to TRBD1. V lost 5 bases, J lost 2 bases, and 6 bases stayed unmatched. The CDR3 extends over 14 amino acids. Germline CDR1 MNHEY, CDR2 SVGAGI. The CDR3 DNA reads as TGTGCCAGCAGTCAGTCGACAGGGCCCTACGAGCAGTACTTC. Translating it yields CASSQSTGPYEQYF.

The table lists this clone with a count of one. The chain recombines TRBV7-2 with TRBJ2-7; tentatively, D is TRBD2 (6 bases). Trimming stripped 3 bases from V and 0 bases from J, with 12 bases between. There are 15 residues in the CDR3. The germline CDR1 and CDR2 sequences are SGHTA and FQGNSA. CDR3 amino acids: CASSFTGTYSYEQYF. DNA for the CDR3: TGTGCCAGCAGCTTTACCGGGACTTACTCCTACGAGCAGTACTTC. The full variable domain, rest sourced from reference TRBV7-2 and TRBJ2-7, is GAGVSQSPSNKVTEKGKDVELRCDPISGHTALYWYRQSLGQGLEFLIYFQGNSAPDKSGLPSDRFSAERTGGSVSTLTIQRTQQEDSAVYLCASSFTGTYSYEQYFGPGTRLTVT.

This rearrangement joins TRBV27 to TRBJ1-5, with 8 bases aligning to TRBD1. J was trimmed by 5 bases and V by 6 bases; bases with no gene match: 6. Germline V gene data show CDR1 as MNHEY and CDR2 as SMNVEV (reference sequence). CDR3 length: 14 amino acids. For the CDR3, the DNA is TGTGCCAGCAGGAGGGACAGGTCGTATCAGCCCCAGCATTTT. Protein sequence: CASRRDRSYQPQHF.

On this clone: The junction does not match germline at one end; this may be a read error. Other DNA sequences from this sample encode an identical CDR3 as well. The chain employs TRBV6-5 and TRBJ2-3; D perhaps matches TRBD2 (5 bases). The CDR3 runs to 16 residues. The germline CDR1 and CDR2 sequences are MNHEY and SVGAGI. The CDR3 reads CASSYSTGGHTDTQYF. The CDR3 DNA is TGTGCCAGCAGTTACTCGACGGGCGGGCACACAGATACGCAATATTTT.

The sample holds a few counts of this clone. V usage is TRBV5-6 and J usage is TRBJ2-2; TRBD1 aligns across 11 bases. The germline CDR1 and CDR2 sequences are SGHDT and YYEEEE. With V trimmed by 4 bases and J by 4 bases, 9 bases remained unmatched. This CDR3 region has 17 residues. CDR3 amino acids: CASSQAGTGGRTGELFF. CDR3 in DNA: TGTGCCAGCAGCCAAGCCGGGACAGGGGGTCGCACCGGGGAGCTGTTTTTT.